This entry features one T cell receptor (beta chain) sequence. The data belong to a study of CD8 T cells in Susac syndrome. This CDR3 has 13 amino acids. The germline CDR1 and CDR2 sequences are MNHEY and SMNVEV (reference sequence). The germline V and J ends were trimmed by 0 bases and 4 bases, with 4 bases remaining between them. With random hexamers, reverse transcription was performed on about 0.5 to 1 ug of RNA. The amplification used immunoSEQ multiplex PCR on TCR beta CDR3; it spanned 54 Vbeta and 13 Jbeta. TCRdb reprocessed the immunoSEQ multiplex PCR reads via MiXCR and lists one record per CDR3 protein. The table has approximately 130,000 distinct CDR3 sequences, approximately 90% seen once.

This receptor was obtained from a human donor with multiple sclerosis. The rearrangement links TRBV27 to TRBJ1-3; D unresolved. Sequenced: CD8+ T cells from PBMCs. CDR3 sequence (DNA): TGTGCCAGCAGTTTATCGATCGGAAACACCATATATTTT. Protein product: CASSLSIGNTIYF.